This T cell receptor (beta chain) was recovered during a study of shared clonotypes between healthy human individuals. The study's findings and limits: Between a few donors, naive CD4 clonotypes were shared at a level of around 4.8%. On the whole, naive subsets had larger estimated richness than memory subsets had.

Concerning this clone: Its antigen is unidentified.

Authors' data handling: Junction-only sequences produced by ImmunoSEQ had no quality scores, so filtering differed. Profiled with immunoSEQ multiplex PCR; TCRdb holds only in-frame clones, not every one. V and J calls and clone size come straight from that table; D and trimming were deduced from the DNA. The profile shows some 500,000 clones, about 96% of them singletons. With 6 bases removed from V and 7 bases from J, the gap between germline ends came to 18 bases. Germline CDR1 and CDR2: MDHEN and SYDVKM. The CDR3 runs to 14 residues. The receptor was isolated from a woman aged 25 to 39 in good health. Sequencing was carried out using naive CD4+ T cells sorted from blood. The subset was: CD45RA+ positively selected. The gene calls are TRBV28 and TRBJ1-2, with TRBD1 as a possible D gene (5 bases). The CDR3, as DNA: TGTGCCAGCAGGGGCTCGGGACGCGCGTCTGGCTACACCTTC. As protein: CASRGSGRASGYTF.